Following are 18 T cell receptor beta chains from one sample sequenced in a study of blood T cells in healthy people across ages. A second PCR, run for about 7 to 12 cycles, used a sample-barcoded 5' primer plus a J-beta primer mix. Each CDR3 protein gets one entry after TCRdb re-called the 5' RACE reads with MiXCR. The repertoire includes under 950,000 distinct CDR3 sequences, 22% of them detected once, and 20% to 25% sits in the top ten. The source material was blood. The source is a man aged 65 to 79 in good health.

This rearrangement joins TRBV27 to TRBJ2-7; 9 nucleotides line up with TRBD1. The CDR3 has 14 residues. J gave up 4 bases and V 6 bases, and 7 bases lay outside the gene matches. Germline loops: CDR1 MNHEY, CDR2 SMNVEV (reference sequence). CDR3 amino acids: CASSPGTGWYEQYF. CDR3 bases: TGTGCCAGCAGCCCCGGGACAGGGTGGTACGAGCAGTACTTC.

The genes are TRBV7-2 and TRBJ2-7; 8 nucleotides agree with TRBD2. The CDR3 is 16 amino acids. Germline CDR1 is SGHTA and CDR2 is FQGNSA. Trimming took 1 base from V and 4 from J; bases not matched to a gene: 9. The CDR3 DNA reads TGTGCCAGCAGCTTAGGCCTCGGGGGGGCGAAGTACGAGCAGTACTTC. It codes for CASSLGLGGAKYEQYF.

V is TRBV20-1 and J is TRBJ2-1; 8 nucleotides agree with TRBD2. The CDR3 runs 13 residues. Germline assignment: CDR1 DFQATT and CDR2 SNEGSKA (reference sequence). V lost 0 bases, J lost 10 bases, and 5 bases stayed unmatched. For the CDR3, the DNA is TGCAGTGCTAGAGAGCGACCGGGGGGGGAGCAGTTCTTC. Protein: CSARERPGGEQFF.

This rearrangement joins TRBV2 to TRBJ2-7, with D uncertain. The CDR3 loop spans 11 amino acids. V lost 10 bases and J 5 bases, leaving 12 bases between the germline ends. CDR1 is SNHLY, CDR2 FYNNEI, per germline. The CDR3 loop reads CANLAHNEQYF. The CDR3 region has the DNA TGTGCCAATCTCGCCCACAACGAGCAGTACTTC.

The sample holds a few counts of this clonotype. J is TRBJ2-6 and V is TRBV4-3, with TRBD2 identical over 8 bases. This CDR3 has 17 residues. The germline V gene has CDR1 LGHNA and CDR2 YSLEER. With V trimmed by 2 bases and J by 0 bases, 3 bases remained unmatched. In DNA form, the CDR3 reads TGCGCCAGCAGCCAACGGCGGGGGGCCTCTGGGGCCAACGTCCTGACTTTC. It yields the protein CASSQRRGASGANVLTF.

This chain uses TRBV11-2 with TRBJ1-4; 8 bases line up with TRBD1. The germline gives CDR1 SGHAT, CDR2 FQNNGV. The J segment lost 3 bases and the V segment lost 5 bases, leaving 5 bases of the junction unmatched. The CDR3 sequence is 15 residues long. The CDR3 DNA follows: TGTGCCAGCAGCCCCTGGGACAGGTCTAATGAAAAACTGTTTTTT. As protein: CASSPWDRSNEKLFF.

The chain has TRBV20-1 and TRBJ2-5, with D perhaps matching TRBD1 (5 bases). Germline values: CDR1 DFQATT, CDR2 SNEGSKA (reference sequence). The CDR3 is 13 residues long. Trimming took 6 bases from V and 3 from J, leaving 14 bases between them. CDR3 region: CSAKSTGKETQYF. The DNA of the CDR3 is TGCAGTGCCAAAAGTACAGGAAAAGAGACCCAGTACTTC.

As regards this clonotype: A read error may account for a junction end that differs from germline. This chain joins TRBV6-6 and TRBJ1-4; D is unclear. The germline gives CDR1 MNHNY, CDR2 SVGAGI (reference sequence). The CDR3 has 12 amino acids. DNA for the CDR3: TGTGCCAGCAGTTGGCGCGGTGAAAGACTGTTTTTT. The encoded protein is CASSWRGERLFF.

This clonotype came up a few times. The V gene is TRBV7-2, the J gene TRBJ2-7; D is unresolved. Germline values: CDR1 SGHTA, CDR2 FQGNSA. With 5 bases removed from V and 0 bases from J, the gap between germline ends came to 8 bases. This CDR3 is built from 13 residues. The CDR3 DNA is TGTGCCAGCAGCGACCCTAACTCCTACGAGCAGTACGTC. Residues: CASSDPNSYEQYV.

The rearrangement uses TRBV12-3 or TRBV12-4 and TRBJ2-1, with a weak D call TRBD2 (6 bases). The CDR3 is 12 amino acids. V was trimmed by 4 bases and J by 9 bases, leaving 10 bases between them. The CDR3 loop reads CASSSFGGEQFF. CDR3 coding DNA: TGTGCCAGCAGTTCTTTCGGGGGTGAGCAGTTCTTC.

V is TRBV6-5 and J is TRBJ1-1; no clear D gene. The CDR3 sequence is 12 residues long. V was shortened by 5 bases and J by 8 bases, with 12 bases between the two germline ends. CDR1 MNHEY and CDR2 SVGAGI come from the germline V gene. The CDR3, as DNA: TGTGCCAGCAGTACAACCAACGACGAAGCTTTCTTT. Amino acids: CASSTTNDEAFF.

The chain has TRBV5-7 and TRBJ1-1; D gene ambiguous. TRBV5-7 carries the ORF label, with uncertain function. V lost 3 bases to trimming and J lost 3 bases, with 24 bases between them. CDR3 length: 18 amino acids. CDR3 DNA: TGTGCCAGCAGCTCCTATCGGGTTAATGTCGTCTGGGACACTGAAGCTTTCTTT. Residues: CASSSYRVNVVWDTEAFF.

This sequence joins TRBV4-2 and TRBJ2-1, with 7 bases fitting TRBD1. The better agreement between TRBJ2-7 and the DNA end casts doubt on the J call. This CDR3 spans 15 amino acids. CDR1 and CDR2 (germline): LGHNA, YNFKEQ. The DNA of the CDR3 is TGTGCCAGCAGCCAAGGATCCGGGGACAGATACGAGCAGTACTTC. Translating gives CASSQGSGDRYEQYF.

The V call is TRBV19, the J call TRBJ1-4; 8 nucleotides align to TRBD1. V lost 3 bases and J lost 15; bases outside the gene matches: 9. Germline CDR1 and CDR2: LNHDA and SQIVND (reference sequence). The CDR3 consists of 13 residues. The CDR3 is CASSISDRENLFF. CDR3 DNA sequence: TGTGCCAGTAGTATCTCGGACAGGGAGAATTTGTTTTTT.

The J gene is TRBJ2-1, the V gene TRBV29-1; TRBD1 is a possible D gene (6 bases). Germline V CDR1 and CDR2: SQVTM, ANQGSEA. Trimming took 7 bases from V and 0 from J, leaving 10 bases between them. This CDR3 has 13 residues. This CDR3 reads CSAEDSSYNEQFF. The DNA of the CDR3 is TGCAGCGCCGAGGACAGCTCCTACAATGAGCAGTTCTTC.

This clonotype was observed a few times. DNA of the CDR3: TGTGCCAGCAGCTTAAACGGGCCTACCCAGTATTTT. Residues: CASSLNGPTQYF. The rearrangement joins TRBV7-2 to TRBJ2-3; D is ambiguous. The CDR3 runs 12 residues. Germline CDR1 SGHTA, CDR2 FQGNSA. The V gene lost 2 bases and the J gene lost 12 bases, with 12 bases spanning the gap.

This clonotype was seen a handful of times. V and J are TRBV12-3 or TRBV12-4 and TRBJ2-7, with 9 bases aligning to TRBD2. Judging by the DNA end, TRBJ2-1 fits better; the J call may be wrong. The length of the CDR3 is 15 residues. The CDR3 region has the DNA TGTGCCAGCAGACCCGGTGTTAGCGGGAGTTTCGAGCAGTTCTTC. This codes for CASRPGVSGSFEQFF.

The chain couples TRBV7-6 to TRBJ2-7, with 7 nucleotides matching TRBD1. Trimming took 3 bases from V and 5 from J; bases not matched to a gene: 7. The germline V gene encodes CDR1 SGHVS and CDR2 FNYEAQ. The CDR3 runs to 14 residues. For the CDR3, the DNA is TGTGCCAGCAGCTTCTTTCCAGGGGGTAACGAGCAGTACTTC. Its translation: CASSFFPGGNEQYF.